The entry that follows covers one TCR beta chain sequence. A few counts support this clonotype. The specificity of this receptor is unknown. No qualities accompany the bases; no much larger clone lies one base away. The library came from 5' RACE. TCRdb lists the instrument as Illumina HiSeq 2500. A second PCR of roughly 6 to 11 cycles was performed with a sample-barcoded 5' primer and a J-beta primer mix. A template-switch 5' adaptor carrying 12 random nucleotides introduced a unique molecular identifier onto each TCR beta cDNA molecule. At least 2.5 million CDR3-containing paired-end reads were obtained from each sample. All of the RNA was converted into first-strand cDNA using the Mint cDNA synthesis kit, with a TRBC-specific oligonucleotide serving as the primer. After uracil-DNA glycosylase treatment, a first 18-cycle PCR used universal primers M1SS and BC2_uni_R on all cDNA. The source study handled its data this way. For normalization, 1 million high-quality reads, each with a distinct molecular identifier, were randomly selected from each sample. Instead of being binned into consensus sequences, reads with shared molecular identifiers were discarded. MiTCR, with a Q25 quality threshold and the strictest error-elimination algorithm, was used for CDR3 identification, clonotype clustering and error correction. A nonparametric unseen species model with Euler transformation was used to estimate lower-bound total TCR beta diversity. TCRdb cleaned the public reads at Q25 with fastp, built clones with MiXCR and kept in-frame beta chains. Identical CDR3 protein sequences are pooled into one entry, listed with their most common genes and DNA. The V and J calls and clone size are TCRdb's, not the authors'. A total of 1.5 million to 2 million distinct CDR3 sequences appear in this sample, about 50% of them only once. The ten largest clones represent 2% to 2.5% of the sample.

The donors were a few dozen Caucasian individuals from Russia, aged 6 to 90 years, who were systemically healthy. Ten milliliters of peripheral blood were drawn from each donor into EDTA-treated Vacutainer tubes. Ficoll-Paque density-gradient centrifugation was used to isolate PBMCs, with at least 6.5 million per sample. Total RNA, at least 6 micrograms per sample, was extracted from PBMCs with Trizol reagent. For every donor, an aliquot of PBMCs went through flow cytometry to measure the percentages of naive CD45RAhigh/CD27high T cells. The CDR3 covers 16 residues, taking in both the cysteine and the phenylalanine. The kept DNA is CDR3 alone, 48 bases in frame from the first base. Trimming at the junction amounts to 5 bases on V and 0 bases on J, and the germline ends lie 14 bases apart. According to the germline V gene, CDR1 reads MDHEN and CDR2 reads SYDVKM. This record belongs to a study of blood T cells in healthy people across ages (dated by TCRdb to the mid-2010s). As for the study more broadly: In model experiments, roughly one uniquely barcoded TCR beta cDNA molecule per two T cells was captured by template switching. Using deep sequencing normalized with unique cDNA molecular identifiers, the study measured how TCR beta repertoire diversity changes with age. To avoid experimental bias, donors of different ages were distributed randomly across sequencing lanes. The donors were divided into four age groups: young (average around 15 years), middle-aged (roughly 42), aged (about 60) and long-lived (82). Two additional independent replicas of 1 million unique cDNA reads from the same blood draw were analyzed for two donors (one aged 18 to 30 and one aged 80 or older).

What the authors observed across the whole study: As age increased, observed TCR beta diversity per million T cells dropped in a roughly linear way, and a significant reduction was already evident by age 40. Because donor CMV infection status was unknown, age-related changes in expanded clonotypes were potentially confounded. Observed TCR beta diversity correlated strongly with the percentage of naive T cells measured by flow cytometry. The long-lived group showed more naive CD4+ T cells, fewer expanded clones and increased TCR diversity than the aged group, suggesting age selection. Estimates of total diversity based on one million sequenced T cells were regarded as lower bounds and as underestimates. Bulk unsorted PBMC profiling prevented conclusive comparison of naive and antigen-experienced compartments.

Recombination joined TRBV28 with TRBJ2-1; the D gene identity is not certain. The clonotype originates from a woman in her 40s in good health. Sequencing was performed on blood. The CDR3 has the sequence CASSPRTLSSYNEQFF. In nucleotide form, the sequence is TGTGCCAGCAGTCCCAGGACCCTGAGCTCCTACAATGAGCAGTTCTTC.